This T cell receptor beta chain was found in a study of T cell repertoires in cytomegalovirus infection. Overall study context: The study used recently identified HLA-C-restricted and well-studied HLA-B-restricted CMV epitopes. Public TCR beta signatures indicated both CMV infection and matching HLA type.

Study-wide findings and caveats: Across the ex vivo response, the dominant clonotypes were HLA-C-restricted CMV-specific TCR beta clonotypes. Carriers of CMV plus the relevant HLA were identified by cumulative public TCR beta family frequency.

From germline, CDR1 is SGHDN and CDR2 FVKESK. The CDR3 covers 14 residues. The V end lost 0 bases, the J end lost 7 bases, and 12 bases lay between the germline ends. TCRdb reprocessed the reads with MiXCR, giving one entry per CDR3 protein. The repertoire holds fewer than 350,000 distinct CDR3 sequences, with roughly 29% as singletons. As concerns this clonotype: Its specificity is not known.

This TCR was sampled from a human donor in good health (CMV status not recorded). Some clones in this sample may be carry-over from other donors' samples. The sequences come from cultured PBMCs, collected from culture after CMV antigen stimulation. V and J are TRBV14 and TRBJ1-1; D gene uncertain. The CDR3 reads CASSQDLGGYEAFF. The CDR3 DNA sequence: TGTGCCAGCAGCCAAGATCTTGGTGGCTATGAAGCTTTCTTT.